The 13 T cell receptor beta chains below come from one sample, sequenced in a study of blood T cell repertoires in COVID-19. TCRdb's copy holds only in-frame clones and misses some; the assay was immunoSEQ multiplex PCR. The repertoire holds a few hundred thousand clones, roughly 90% seen once, with approximately 10% in the top ten. Sample: peripheral blood. All receptors derive from a woman aged 25-40 years with COVID-19, enrolled during active disease.

The chain recombines TRBV28 with TRBJ1-4; D is possibly TRBD1 (6 bases). This CDR3 has 14 residues. CDR1 and CDR2 (germline): MDHEN, SYDVKM. V lost 5 bases to trimming and J lost 7 bases, with 14 bases between them. The CDR3 sequence: CASSTAGVGEKLFF. In nucleotides, the CDR3 is TGTGCCAGCAGTACGGCAGGGGTTGGTGAAAAACTGTTTTTT.

This clone was observed once. The chain couples TRBV5-6 to TRBJ2-7, with 7 bases aligning to TRBD2. Trimming at V came to 7 bases and at J to 2 bases, leaving 12 bases not matched to a gene. Germline values: CDR1 SGHDT, CDR2 YYEEEE. The CDR3 sequence is 15 residues long. This CDR3 reads CASRLEGGNAYEQYF. The CDR3 coding sequence is TGTGCCAGCCGCCTGGAGGGAGGGAATGCCTACGAGCAGTACTTC.

This rearrangement joins TRBV6-5 to TRBJ1-3, with D possibly TRBD1 on 6 matching bases. The CDR3 is 15 amino acids. Germline assignment: CDR1 MNHEY and CDR2 SVGAGI. V was shortened by 6 bases and J by 0 bases, with 12 bases between the two germline ends. The CDR3 coding sequence is TGTGCCAGCAGCCAGGGGACCAGCTCTGGAAACACCATATATTTT. Protein sequence: CASSQGTSSGNTIYF.

The chain links TRBV7-2 to TRBJ2-4, with TRBD1 matching over 10 bases. The trim removed 4 bases at V and 3 bases at J, leaving 6 bases unmatched. The CDR3 sequence is 16 residues long. Germline CDR1 is SGHTA and CDR2 is FQGNSA. CDR3 loop: CASSWEGTGVKNIQYF. The CDR3 bases are TGTGCCAGCAGCTGGGAGGGGACAGGGGTCAAAAACATTCAGTACTTC.

The chain joins TRBV5-1 to TRBJ1-2; maybe TRBD1 (5 bases). Deletions cut 0 bases from V and 2 bases from J, with 5 bases between. This CDR3 comprises 13 residues. Germline V gene sequence: CDR1 SGHRS, CDR2 YFSETQ. The CDR3 sequence is CASSLEGNYGYTF. The CDR3 DNA sequence: TGCGCCAGCAGCTTGGAGGGGAACTATGGCTACACCTTC.

The CDR3 protein is CASSFVGGQSNEQFF. The DNA for the CDR3 is TGTGCCAGCAGCTTCGTGGGAGGCCAGTCCAATGAGCAGTTCTTC. This chain links TRBV7-6 with TRBJ2-1, with a weak D call TRBD2 (6 bases). Deletions cut 3 bases from V and 6 bases from J, with 15 bases between. The CDR3 covers 15 residues. Germline-derived CDR1 and CDR2 are SGHVS and FNYEAQ. Full variable domain (remainder filled in from reference TRBV7-6 and TRBJ2-1): GAGVSQSPRYKVTKRGQDVALRCDPISGHVSLYWYRQALGQGPEFLTYFNYEAQQDKSGLPNDRFSAERPEGSISTLTIQRTEQRDSAMYRCASSFVGGQSNEQFFGPGTRLTVL.

V gene TRBV5-6 combines with J gene TRBJ1-1, with D perhaps matching TRBD1 (5 bases). The CDR3 extends over 13 amino acids. Per germline, CDR1 SGHDT and CDR2 YYEEEE. V was clipped by 4 bases and J by 11 bases, with 18 bases between them. The CDR3 region is CASSPGRGGKAFF. As DNA, the CDR3 is TGTGCCAGCAGCCCGGGACGTGGGGGGAAGGCTTTCTTT.

This clone was detected many times. The chain carries TRBV2 and TRBJ1-4, with D possibly TRBD1 on 5 matching bases. This CDR3 has 14 residues. V lost 1 base, J lost 4 bases, and 7 bases lay in between. Germline V gives CDR1 SNHLY, CDR2 FYNNEI. The CDR3 protein is CASSEGQINEKLFF. For the CDR3, the DNA is TGTGCCAGCAGTGAAGGACAGATTAATGAAAAACTGTTTTTT.

The count of this clone is one. The V call is TRBV5-4, the J call TRBJ2-7, with 8 bases aligning to TRBD2. V dropped 3 bases and J dropped 3; count of bases not matched to a gene: 11. Germline-derived CDR1 and CDR2 are SGHNT and YYREEE (reference sequence). The CDR3 runs 16 residues. CDR3 region: CASSSKTSGAHYEQYF. The CDR3 DNA follows: TGTGCCAGCAGCTCAAAAACTAGCGGAGCCCACTACGAGCAGTACTTC.

The chain uses TRBV28 and TRBJ1-5; D gene ambiguous. Germline V gives CDR1 MDHEN, CDR2 SYDVKM. V lost 3 bases to trimming and J lost 2 bases, with 11 bases between them. This CDR3 is 15 amino acids long. As DNA, the CDR3 is TGTGCCAGCAGTTTGCGGGGAGGTCGCAATCAGCCCCAGCATTTT. Translation gives CASSLRGGRNQPQHF.

The rearrangement uses TRBV9 and TRBJ2-7; TRBD2 agrees at 10 bases. Germline CDR1 SGDLS, CDR2 YYNGEE. The CDR3 runs to 16 residues. V gave up 0 bases and J gave up 6 bases; unmatched junction bases: 9. The CDR3 DNA reads TGTGCCAGCAGCGTAGGTACTAGCGGGATGATTTCCGAGCAGTACTTC. Protein product: CASSVGTSGMISEQYF.

The chain is built from TRBV6-6 and TRBJ1-5; the match to TRBD1 covers 8 bases. The CDR3 covers 14 residues. CDR1 is MNHNY and CDR2 is SVGAGI in the germline V gene (reference sequence). V was pared by 7 bases and J by 9 bases, with 11 bases of the junction left unmatched. The CDR3: CASKETGVAWPQHF. In DNA, the CDR3 is TGTGCCAGCAAAGAGACAGGGGTCGCATGGCCCCAGCATTTT.

The chain carries TRBV4-3 and TRBJ1-2; D unclear. Trimming took 0 bases from V and 6 from J, leaving 20 bases between them. The germline V gene encodes CDR1 LGHNA and CDR2 YSLEER. This CDR3 spans 17 amino acids. The CDR3 loop reads CASSQEFTSRSLHGYTF. In DNA, the CDR3 is TGCGCCAGCAGCCAAGAATTCACCTCCCGGTCTCTGCATGGCTACACCTTC.